The T cell receptor beta chain under discussion was sequenced for a study of blood T cell repertoires in COVID-19. Libraries were prepared by immunoSEQ multiplex PCR; TCRdb keeps only in-frame clonotypes and omits some of them. The sample comprises over 120,000 clones, 78% of which are singletons, and roughly 5.6% rests with the top ten. The table lists this clone with a few counts. The V gene's germline CDR1 is GTSNPN and CDR2 SVGIG (reference sequence). Trimming removed 3 bases at V and 4 bases at J, with 13 bases between. The CDR3 consists of 13 residues. Recovered status in Cohort 3 required two negative PCRs, clearance, or symptom resolution.

J is TRBJ2-7 and V is TRBV30, with D unresolved. The clonotype originates from a woman aged 45-65 years who had recovered from COVID-19. Sequencing was performed on PBMCs or T cells enriched from blood (not recorded which). CDR3 amino acids: CAWSRSRQYEQYF. CDR3 DNA sequence: TGTGCCTGGAGCCGTTCCCGCCAGTACGAGCAGTACTTC.